The sequence of this TCR beta chain was determined in a study of tumor and adjacent non-tumor tissue in lung cancer. Study-level background: Stage I to III disease affected roughly ten men and roughly five women aged 31 to 76.

No cell sorting was done before RNA was extracted from the tissue. CDR3 length equals 14 residues. Germline V lookup: CDR1 ENHRY, CDR2 SYGVKD. Between the trimmed V and J ends, which lost 2 bases and 0 bases, there was a span of 7 bases. Three rounds of nested PCR, following a modified ARM-PCR protocol, produced the TCRbeta library. TCRdb recomputed calls from the multiplex PCR reads with MiXCR, one row per CDR3 protein. The sample records more than 95,000 distinct CDR3 sequences, approximately 66% being singletons. The V gene is TRBV10-3, the J gene TRBJ2-5, with D tentatively TRBD1 (5 bases). The source of this sequence is a man aged 30 to 39 with non-small cell lung cancer. Input material: lung tumor tissue. CDR3 DNA: TGTGCCATCAGTGAGGACAGATACCAAGAGACCCAGTACTTC. Encoded protein: CAISEDRYQETQYF.